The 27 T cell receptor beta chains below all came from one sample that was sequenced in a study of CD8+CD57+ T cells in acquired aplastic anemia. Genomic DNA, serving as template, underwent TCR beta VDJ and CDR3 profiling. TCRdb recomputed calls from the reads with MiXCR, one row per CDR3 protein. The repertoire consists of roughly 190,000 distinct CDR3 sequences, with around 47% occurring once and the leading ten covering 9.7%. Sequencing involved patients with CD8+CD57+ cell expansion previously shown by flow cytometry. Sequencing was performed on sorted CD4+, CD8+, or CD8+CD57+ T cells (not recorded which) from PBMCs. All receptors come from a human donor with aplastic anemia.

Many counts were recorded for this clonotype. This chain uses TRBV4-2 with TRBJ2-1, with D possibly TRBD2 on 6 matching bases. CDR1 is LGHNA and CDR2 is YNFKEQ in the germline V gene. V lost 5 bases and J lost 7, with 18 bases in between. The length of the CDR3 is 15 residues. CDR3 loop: CASSEGAGWRNEQFF. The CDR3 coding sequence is TGTGCCAGCAGCGAAGGGGCGGGATGGCGGAATGAGCAGTTCTTC.

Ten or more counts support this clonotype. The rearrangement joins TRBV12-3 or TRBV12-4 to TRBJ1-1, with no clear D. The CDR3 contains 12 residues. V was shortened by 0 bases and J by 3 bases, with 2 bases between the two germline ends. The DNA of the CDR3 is TGTGCCAGCAGTTTAGCGTACACTGAAGCTTTCTTT. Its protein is CASSLAYTEAFF.

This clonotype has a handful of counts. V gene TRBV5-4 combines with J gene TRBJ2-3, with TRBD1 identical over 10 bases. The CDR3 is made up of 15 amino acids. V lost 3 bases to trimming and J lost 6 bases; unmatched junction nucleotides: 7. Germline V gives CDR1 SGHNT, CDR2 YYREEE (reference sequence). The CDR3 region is CASSSTGGESDTQYF. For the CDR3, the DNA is TGTGCCAGCAGCTCGACAGGGGGCGAGTCGGATACGCAGTATTTT.

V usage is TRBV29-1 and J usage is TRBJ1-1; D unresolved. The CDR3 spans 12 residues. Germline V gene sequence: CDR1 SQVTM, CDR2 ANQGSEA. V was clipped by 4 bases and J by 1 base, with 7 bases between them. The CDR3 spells CSVGTANTEAFF. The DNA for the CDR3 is TGCAGCGTTGGGACGGCGAACACTGAAGCTTTCTTT.

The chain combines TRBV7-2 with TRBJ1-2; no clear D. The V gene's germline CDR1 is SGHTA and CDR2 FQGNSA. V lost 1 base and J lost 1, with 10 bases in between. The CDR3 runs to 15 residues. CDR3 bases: TGTGCCAGCAGCTTAGGGTGGCAGGATAACTATGGCTACACCTTC. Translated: CASSLGWQDNYGYTF.

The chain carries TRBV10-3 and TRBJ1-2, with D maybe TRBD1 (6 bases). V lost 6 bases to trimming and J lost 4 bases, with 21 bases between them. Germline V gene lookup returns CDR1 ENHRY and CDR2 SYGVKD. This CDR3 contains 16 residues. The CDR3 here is CAIRDSGRDTLYGYTF. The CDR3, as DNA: TGTGCCATCAGGGATAGCGGGCGGGACACACTCTATGGCTACACCTTC.

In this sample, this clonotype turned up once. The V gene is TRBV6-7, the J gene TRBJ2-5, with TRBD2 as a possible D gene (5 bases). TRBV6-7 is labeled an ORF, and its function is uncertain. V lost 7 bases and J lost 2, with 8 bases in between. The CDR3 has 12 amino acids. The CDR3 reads CASTRDQETQYF. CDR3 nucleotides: TGTGCCAGCACACGGGATCAAGAGACCCAGTACTTC.

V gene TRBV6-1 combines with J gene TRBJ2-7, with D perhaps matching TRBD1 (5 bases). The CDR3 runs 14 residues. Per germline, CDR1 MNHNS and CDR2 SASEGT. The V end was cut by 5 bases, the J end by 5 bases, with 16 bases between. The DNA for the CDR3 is TGTGCCAGCAGTAGACAGAACCTCTTGAACGAGCAGTACTTC. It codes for CASSRQNLLNEQYF.

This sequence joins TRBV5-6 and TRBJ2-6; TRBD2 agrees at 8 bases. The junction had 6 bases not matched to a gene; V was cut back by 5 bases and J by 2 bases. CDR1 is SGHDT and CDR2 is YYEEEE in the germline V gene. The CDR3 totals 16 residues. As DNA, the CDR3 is TGTGCCAGCAGACCTAGCGGGCCCCCTGGGGCCAACGTCCTGACTTTC. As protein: CASRPSGPPGANVLTF.

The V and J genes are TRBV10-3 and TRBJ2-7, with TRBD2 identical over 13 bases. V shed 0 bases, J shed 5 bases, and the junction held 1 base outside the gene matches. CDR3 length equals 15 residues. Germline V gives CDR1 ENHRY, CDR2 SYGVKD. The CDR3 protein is CAISESGLAGDEQYF. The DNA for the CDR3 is TGTGCCATCAGTGAGTCAGGACTAGCGGGAGACGAGCAGTACTTC.

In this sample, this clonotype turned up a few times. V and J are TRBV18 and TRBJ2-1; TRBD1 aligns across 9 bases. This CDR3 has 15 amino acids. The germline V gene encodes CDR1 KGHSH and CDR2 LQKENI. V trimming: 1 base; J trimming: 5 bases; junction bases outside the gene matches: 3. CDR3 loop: CASSPQGQGNNEQFF. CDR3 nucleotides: TGTGCCAGCTCACCACAGGGACAGGGAAACAATGAGCAGTTCTTC.

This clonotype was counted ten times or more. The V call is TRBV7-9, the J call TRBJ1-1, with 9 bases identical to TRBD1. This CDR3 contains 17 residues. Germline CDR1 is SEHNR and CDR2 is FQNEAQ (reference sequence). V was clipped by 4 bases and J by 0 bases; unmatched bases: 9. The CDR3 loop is CASSSSPGTGLNTEAFF. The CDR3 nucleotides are TGTGCCAGCAGCTCCTCACCCGGGACAGGGTTGAACACTGAAGCTTTCTTT.

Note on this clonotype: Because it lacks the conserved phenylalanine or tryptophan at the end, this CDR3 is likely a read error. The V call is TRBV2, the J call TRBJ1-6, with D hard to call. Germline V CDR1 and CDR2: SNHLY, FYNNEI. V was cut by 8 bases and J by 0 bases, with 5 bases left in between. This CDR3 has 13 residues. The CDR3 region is CASRSSYNSPLHI. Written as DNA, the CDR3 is TGTGCCAGCCGGAGCTCCTATAATTCACCCCTCCACATT.

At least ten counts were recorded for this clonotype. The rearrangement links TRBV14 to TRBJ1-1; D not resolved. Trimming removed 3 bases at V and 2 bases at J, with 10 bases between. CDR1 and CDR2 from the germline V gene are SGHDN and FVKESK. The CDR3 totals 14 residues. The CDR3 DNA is TGTGCCAGCAGCCAGGCTAGGGCTAACACTGAAGCTTTCTTT. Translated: CASSQARANTEAFF.

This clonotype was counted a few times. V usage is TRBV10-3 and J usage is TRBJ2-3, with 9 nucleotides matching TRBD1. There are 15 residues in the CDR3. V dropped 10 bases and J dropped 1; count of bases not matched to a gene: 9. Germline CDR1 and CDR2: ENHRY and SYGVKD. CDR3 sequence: CASRFTGGGTDTQYF. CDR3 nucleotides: TGTGCCAGCAGATTCACAGGGGGCGGCACAGATACGCAGTATTTT.

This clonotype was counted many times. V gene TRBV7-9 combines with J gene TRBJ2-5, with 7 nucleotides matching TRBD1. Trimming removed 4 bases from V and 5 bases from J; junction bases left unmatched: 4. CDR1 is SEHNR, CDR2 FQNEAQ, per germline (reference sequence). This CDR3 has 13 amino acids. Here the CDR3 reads CASSSYRGETQYF. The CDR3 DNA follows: TGTGCCAGCAGCTCTTACAGGGGCGAGACCCAGTACTTC.

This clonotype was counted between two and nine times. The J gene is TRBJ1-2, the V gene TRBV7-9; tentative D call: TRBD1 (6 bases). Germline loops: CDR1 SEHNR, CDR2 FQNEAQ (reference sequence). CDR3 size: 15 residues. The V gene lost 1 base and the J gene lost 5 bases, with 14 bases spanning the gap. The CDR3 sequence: CASSLGVAGEYGYTF. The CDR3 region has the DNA TGTGCCAGCAGCTTAGGCGTGGCAGGGGAGTATGGCTACACCTTC.

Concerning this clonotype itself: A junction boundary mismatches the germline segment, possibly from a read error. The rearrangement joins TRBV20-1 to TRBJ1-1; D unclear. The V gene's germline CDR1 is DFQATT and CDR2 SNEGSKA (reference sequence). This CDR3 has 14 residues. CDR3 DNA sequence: TGCAGTGCTACACAACAGTCATTGAAGACTGAAGCTCTCTTT. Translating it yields CSATQQSLKTEALF.

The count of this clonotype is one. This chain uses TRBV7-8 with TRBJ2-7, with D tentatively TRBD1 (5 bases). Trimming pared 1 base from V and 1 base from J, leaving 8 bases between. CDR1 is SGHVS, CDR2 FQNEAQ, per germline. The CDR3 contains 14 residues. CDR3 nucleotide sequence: TGTGCCAGCAGCTTAGTGCAGGGATCCTACGAGCAGTACTTC. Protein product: CASSLVQGSYEQYF.

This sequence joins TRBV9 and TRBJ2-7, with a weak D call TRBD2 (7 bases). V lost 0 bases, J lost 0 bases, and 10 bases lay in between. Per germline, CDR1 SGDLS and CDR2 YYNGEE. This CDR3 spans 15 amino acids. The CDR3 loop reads CASSVAGGASYEQYF. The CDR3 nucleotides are TGTGCCAGCAGCGTAGCGGGGGGCGCCTCCTACGAGCAGTACTTC.

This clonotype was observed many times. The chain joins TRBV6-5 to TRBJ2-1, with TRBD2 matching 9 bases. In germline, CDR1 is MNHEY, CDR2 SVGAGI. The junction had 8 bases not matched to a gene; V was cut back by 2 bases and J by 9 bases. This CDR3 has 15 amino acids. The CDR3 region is CASSYGGGRASEQFF. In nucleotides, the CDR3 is TGTGCCAGCAGTTACGGGGGCGGGAGGGCGAGTGAGCAGTTCTTC.

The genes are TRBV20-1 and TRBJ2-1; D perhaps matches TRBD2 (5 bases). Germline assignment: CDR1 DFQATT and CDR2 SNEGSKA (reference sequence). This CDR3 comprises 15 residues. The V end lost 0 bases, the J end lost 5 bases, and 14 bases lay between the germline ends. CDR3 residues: CSARDFTSSDNEQFF. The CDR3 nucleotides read TGCAGTGCTAGAGATTTTACTAGTTCCGACAATGAGCAGTTCTTC.

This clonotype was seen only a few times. This CDR3 is CASSLGQGAGNEQYF. In DNA form, the CDR3 reads TGTGCCAGCTCACTGGGACAGGGGGCCGGGAACGAGCAGTACTTC. This chain joins TRBV18 and TRBJ2-7, with 12 positions matching TRBD1. This CDR3 comprises 15 residues. The V segment lost 4 bases and the J segment 5 bases; nucleotides outside the gene matches: 6. Per the germline V gene, CDR1 is KGHSH and CDR2 is LQKENI.

This CDR3 is CASSIGQAPTFEQYF. The CDR3 DNA follows: TGTGCCAGTAGTATAGGGCAGGCTCCTACTTTTGAGCAGTACTTC. The rearrangement links TRBV19 to TRBJ2-7; no firm D call. The CDR3 runs to 15 residues. The V and J ends lost 1 base and 7 bases respectively, with 17 bases between them. Germline CDR1 and CDR2: LNHDA and SQIVND (reference sequence).

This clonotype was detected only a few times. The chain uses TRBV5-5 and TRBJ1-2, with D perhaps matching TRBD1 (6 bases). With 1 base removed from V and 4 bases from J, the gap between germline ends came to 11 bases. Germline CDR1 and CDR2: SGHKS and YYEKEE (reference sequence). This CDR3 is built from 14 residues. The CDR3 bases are TGTGCCAGCAGCTTGTCCGGACAGCCCTATGGCTACACCTTC. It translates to CASSLSGQPYGYTF.

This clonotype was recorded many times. The CDR3, as DNA: TGTGCCAGCAGCTTAGATGAGGGCCGGGAGACCCAGTACTTC. Protein product: CASSLDEGRETQYF. The chain couples TRBV11-3 to TRBJ2-5; TRBD2 might be the D (5 bases). Trimming removed 0 bases from V and 5 bases from J, with 10 bases in between. CDR3 size: 14 residues. Germline CDR1 and CDR2: SGHNT and YENEEA.

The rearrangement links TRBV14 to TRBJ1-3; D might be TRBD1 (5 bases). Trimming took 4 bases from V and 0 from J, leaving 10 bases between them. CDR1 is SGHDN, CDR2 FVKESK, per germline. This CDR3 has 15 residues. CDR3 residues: CASSPGRDSGNTIYF. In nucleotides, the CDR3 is TGTGCCAGCAGCCCCGGCAGGGACTCTGGAAACACCATATATTTT.